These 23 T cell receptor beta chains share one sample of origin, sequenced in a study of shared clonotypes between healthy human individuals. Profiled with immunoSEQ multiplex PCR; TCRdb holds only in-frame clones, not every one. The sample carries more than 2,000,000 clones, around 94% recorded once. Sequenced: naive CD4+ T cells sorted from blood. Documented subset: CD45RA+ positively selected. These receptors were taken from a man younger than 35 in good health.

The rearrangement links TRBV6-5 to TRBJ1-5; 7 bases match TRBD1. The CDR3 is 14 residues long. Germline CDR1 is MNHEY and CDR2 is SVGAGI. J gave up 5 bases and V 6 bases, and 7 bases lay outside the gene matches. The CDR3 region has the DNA TGTGCCAGCAGGCCTAGACAGGGCGATCAGCCCCAGCATTTT. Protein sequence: CASRPRQGDQPQHF.

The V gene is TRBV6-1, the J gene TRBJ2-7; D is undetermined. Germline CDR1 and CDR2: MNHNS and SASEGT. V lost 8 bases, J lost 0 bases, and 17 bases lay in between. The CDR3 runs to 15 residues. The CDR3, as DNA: TGTGCCAGCCATGATGCGTCCAGGCCCTCCTACGAGCAGTACTTC. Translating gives CASHDASRPSYEQYF.

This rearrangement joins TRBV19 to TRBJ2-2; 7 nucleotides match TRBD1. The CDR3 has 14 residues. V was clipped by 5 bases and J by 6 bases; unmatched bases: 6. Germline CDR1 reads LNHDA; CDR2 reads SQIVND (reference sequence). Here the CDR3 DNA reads TGTGCCAGTAGTTCGGGACAGTCTTCCGGGGAGCTGTTTTTT. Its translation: CASSSGQSSGELFF.

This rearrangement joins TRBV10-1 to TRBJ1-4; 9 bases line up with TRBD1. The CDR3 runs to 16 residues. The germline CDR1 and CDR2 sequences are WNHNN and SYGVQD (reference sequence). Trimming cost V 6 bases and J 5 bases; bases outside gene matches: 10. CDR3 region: CASSLPRDRVNEKLFF. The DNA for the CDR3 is TGCGCCAGCAGCCTTCCTCGGGACAGGGTCAATGAAAAACTGTTTTTT.

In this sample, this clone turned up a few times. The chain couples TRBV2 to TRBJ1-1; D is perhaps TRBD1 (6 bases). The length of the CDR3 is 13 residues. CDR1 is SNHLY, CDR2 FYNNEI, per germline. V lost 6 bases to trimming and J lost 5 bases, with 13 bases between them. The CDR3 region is CASRTDRWTEAFF. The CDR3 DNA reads TGTGCCAGCAGGACGGACAGATGGACTGAAGCTTTCTTT.

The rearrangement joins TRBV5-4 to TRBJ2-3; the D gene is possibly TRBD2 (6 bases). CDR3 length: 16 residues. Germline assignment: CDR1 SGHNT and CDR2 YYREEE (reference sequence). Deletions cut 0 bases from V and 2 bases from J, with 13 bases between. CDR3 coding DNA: TGTGCCAGCAGCTTGGGCGGCGGGACTTACACAGATACGCAGTATTTT. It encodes CASSLGGGTYTDTQYF.

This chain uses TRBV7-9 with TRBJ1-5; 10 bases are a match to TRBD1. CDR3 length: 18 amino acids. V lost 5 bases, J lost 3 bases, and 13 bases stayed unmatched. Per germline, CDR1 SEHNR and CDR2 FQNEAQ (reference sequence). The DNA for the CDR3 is TGTGCCAGCAGCCCTACGGGGAGGGGACAGGGGACCAATCAGCCCCAGCATTTT. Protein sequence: CASSPTGRGQGTNQPQHF.

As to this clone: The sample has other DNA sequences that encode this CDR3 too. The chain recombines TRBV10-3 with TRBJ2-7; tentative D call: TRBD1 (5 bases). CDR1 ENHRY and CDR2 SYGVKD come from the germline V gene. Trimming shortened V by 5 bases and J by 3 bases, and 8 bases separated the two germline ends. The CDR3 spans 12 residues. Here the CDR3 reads CAISPQGYEQYF. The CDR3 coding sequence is TGTGCCATCAGTCCCCAGGGCTACGAGCAGTACTTC.

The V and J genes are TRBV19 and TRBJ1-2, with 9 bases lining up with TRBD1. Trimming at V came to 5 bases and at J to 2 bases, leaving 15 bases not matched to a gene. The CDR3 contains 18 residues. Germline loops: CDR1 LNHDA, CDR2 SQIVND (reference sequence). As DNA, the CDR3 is TGTGCCAGTAGTGCTACAGGGGGCGTAATTTATTCCAACTATGGCTACACCTTC. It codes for CASSATGGVIYSNYGYTF. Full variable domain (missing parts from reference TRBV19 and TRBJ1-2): DGGITQSPKYLFRKEGQNVTLSCEQNLNHDAMYWYRQDPGQGLRLIYYSQIVNDFQKGDIAEGYSVSREKKESFPLTVTSAQKNPTAFYLCASSATGGVIYSNYGYTFGSGTRLTVV.

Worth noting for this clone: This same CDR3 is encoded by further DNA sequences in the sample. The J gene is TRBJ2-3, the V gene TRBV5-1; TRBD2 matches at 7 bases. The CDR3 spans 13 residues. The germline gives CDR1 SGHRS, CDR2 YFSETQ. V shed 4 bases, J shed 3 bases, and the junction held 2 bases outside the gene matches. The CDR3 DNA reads TGCGCCAGCAGCCTACTAGCGACAGATACGCAGTATTTT. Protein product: CASSLLATDTQYF. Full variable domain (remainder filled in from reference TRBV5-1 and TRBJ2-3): KAGVTQTPRYLIKTRGQQVTLSCSPISGHRSVSWYQQTPGQGLQFLFEYFSETQRNKGNFPGRFSGRQFSNSRSEMNVSTLELGDSALYLCASSLLATDTQYFGPGTRLTVL.

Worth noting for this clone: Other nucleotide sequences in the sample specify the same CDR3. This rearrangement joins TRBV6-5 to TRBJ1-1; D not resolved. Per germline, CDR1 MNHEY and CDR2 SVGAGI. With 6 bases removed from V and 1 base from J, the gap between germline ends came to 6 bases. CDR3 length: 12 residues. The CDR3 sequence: CASSRENTEAFF. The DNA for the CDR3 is TGTGCCAGCAGCCGGGAGAACACTGAAGCTTTCTTT.

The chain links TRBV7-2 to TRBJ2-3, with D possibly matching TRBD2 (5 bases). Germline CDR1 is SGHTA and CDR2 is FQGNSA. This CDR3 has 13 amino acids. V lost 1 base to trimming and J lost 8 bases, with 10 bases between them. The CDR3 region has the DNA TGTGCCAGCAGCTTAGAGTCTAGCAGTACGCAGTATTTT. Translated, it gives CASSLESSSTQYF.

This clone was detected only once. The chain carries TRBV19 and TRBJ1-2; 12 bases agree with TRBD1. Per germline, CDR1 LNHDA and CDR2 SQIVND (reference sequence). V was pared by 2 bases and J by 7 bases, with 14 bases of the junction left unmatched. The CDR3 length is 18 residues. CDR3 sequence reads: CASSIPRGQGAAYGGYTF. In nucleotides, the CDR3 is TGTGCCAGTAGTATACCCCGGGGACAGGGGGCCGCCTATGGTGGCTACACCTTC.

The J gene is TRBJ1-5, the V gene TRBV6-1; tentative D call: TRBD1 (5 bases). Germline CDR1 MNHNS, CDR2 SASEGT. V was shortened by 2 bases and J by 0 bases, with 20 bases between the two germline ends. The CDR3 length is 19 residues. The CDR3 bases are TGTGCCAGCAGTGAATCCATATCTATTACAGGATATAGCAATCAGCCCCAGCATTTT. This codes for CASSESISITGYSNQPQHF.

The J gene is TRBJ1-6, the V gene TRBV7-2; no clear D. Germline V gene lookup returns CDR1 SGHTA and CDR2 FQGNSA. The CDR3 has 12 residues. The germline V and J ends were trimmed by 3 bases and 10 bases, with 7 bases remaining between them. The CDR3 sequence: CASSFYPSPLHF. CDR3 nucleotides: TGTGCCAGCAGCTTTTATCCCTCACCCCTCCACTTT.

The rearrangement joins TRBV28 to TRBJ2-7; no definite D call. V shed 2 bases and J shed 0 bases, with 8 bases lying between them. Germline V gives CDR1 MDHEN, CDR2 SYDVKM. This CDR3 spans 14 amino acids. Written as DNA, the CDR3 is TGTGCCAGCAGTTTAGACATTAGCTCCTACGAGCAGTACTTC. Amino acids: CASSLDISSYEQYF. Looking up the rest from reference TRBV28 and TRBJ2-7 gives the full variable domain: DVKVTQSSRYLVKRTGEKVFLECVQDMDHENMFWYRQDPGLGLRLIYFSYDVKMKEKGDIPEGYSVSREKKERFSLILESASTNQTSMYLCASSLDISSYEQYFGPGTRLTVT.

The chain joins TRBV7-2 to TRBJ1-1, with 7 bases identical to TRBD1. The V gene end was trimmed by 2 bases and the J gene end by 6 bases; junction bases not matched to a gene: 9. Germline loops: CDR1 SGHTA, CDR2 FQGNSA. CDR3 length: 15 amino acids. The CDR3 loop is CASSLFVPGTAEAFF. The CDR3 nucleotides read TGTGCCAGCAGCTTATTTGTCCCCGGGACAGCTGAAGCTTTCTTT.

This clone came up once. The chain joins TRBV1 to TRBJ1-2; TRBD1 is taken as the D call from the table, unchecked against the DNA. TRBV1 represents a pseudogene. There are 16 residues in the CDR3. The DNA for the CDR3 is TGCACCAGCAGCCATACACACCGGGACAGGGTTAATGGCTACACCTTC. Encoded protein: CTSSHTHRDRVNGYTF.

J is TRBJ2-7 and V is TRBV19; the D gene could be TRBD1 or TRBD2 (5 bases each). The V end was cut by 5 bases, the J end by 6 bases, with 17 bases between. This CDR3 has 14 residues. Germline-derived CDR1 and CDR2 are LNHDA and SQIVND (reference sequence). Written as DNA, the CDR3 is TGTGCCAGTAGTTCCGCCCGGGACGTAACCGAGCAGTACTTC. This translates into CASSSARDVTEQYF.

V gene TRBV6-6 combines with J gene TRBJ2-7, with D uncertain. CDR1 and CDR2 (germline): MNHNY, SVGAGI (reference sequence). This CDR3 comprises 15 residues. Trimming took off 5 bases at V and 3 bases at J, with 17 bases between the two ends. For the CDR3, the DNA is TGTGCCAGCAGTCCAGAGTTTGCTAGGTACTACGAGCAGTACTTC. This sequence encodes CASSPEFARYYEQYF.

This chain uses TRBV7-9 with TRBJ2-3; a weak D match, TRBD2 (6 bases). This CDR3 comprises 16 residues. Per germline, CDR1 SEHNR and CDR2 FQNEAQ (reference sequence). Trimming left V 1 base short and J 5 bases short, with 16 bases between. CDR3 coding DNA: TGTGCCAGCAGCTTAGTGTCGGGGAGGAGGTTAGATACGCAGTATTTT. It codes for CASSLVSGRRLDTQYF.

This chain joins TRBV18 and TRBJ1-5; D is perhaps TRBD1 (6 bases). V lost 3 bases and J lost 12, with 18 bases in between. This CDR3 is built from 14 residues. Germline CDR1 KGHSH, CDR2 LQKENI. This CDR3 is CASSPGQQYLLQHF. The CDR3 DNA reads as TGTGCCAGCTCACCTGGACAGCAGTATTTACTCCAGCATTTT.

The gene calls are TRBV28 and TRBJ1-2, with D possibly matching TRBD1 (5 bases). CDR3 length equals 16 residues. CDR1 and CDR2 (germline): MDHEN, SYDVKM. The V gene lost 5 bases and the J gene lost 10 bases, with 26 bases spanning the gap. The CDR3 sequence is CASSPDPRGAGVTYTF. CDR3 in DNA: TGTGCCAGCAGTCCCGACCCCCGCGGGGCGGGGGTTACCTACACCTTC.